This T cell receptor (beta chain) was sequenced during a study of technical replicates of blood from a few donors. The V end lost 1 base, the J end lost 4 bases, and 13 bases lay between the germline ends. This CDR3 has 15 residues. Germline V gene data show CDR1 as MNHEY and CDR2 as SVGAGI. This table comes from immunoSEQ multiplex PCR, and its TCRdb copy is limited to in-frame clones, with some not included. The sample includes nearly 80,000 clones, 85% to 95% of them seen just once. This receptor was identified in a human donor in good health. Material for sequencing was T cells isolated from PBMCs. V gene TRBV6-5 combines with J gene TRBJ1-1, with a possible D match to TRBD1 (6 bases). The CDR3 is CASSYYQGWSTEAFF. The DNA for the CDR3 is TGTGCCAGCAGTTACTACCAGGGGTGGAGCACTGAAGCTTTCTTT.